The rows below give T cell receptor beta chains drawn from one sample of a study of neoadjuvant anti-PD-1 for oral cavity cancer. Measured with immunoSEQ multiplex PCR; TCRdb has only the in-frame clones, and not every one. The table lists thousands of clones, about four fifths of them singletons. This specimen was PBMCs, taken after nivolumab (anti-PD-1) treatment. These receptors came from a person between 40 and 85 years old with oral cavity squamous cell carcinoma. Each CDR3 is given with its conserved first and last residue. A D gene is named only where the DNA matches it firmly. Only part of the rows carry a size: once, few, many, or a class if the clone is expanded.

clone size: NA; V gene: TRBV19; J gene: TRBJ2-5; D gene: NA; CDR3 protein: CASSTHRGGTGTQYF; CDR3 DNA: TGTGCCAGTAGTACCCATAGAGGTGGGACGGGGACCCAGTACTTC
clone size: NA; V gene: TRBV6-1; J gene: TRBJ1-5; D gene: NA; CDR3 protein: CASVGTLTQPQHF; CDR3 DNA: TGTGCCAGCGTGGGGACCCTTACTCAGCCCCAGCATTTT
clone size: NA; V gene: TRBV19; J gene: TRBJ2-7; D gene: NA; CDR3 protein: CASSIGGIGNEQYF; CDR3 DNA: TGTGCCAGTAGTATAGGGGGAATTGGGAACGAGCAGTACTTC
clone size: NA; V gene: TRBV5-4; J gene: TRBJ2-5; D gene: TRBD1; CDR3 protein: CASSWGTGKETQYF; CDR3 DNA: TGTGCCAGCAGCTGGGGGACAGGGAAAGAGACCCAGTACTTC
clone size: NA; V gene: TRBV29-1; J gene: TRBJ2-7; D gene: TRBD2; CDR3 protein: CSVDASGSDEQYF; CDR3 DNA: TGCAGCGTTGATGCTAGCGGGTCTGACGAGCAGTACTTC
clone size: NA; V gene: TRBV19; J gene: TRBJ2-7; D gene: TRBD2; CDR3 protein: CASSPGLAGGNYEQYF; CDR3 DNA: TGTGCCAGTAGTCCGGGACTAGCGGGAGGAAACTACGAGCAGTACTTC
clone size: once; V gene: TRBV4-1; J gene: TRBJ2-6; D gene: NA; CDR3 protein: CASSQDKDTGANVLTF; CDR3 DNA: TGCGCCAGCAGCCAAGATAAGGACACTGGGGCCAACGTCCTGACTTTC
clone size: NA; V gene: TRBV10-1; J gene: TRBJ2-2; D gene: NA; CDR3 protein: CASSSTRRAGELFF; CDR3 DNA: TGCGCCAGCAGTTCGACTAGGAGAGCCGGGGAGCTGTTTTTT
clone size: once; V gene: TRBV28; J gene: TRBJ1-3; D gene: NA; CDR3 protein: CASLEADSGNTIYF; CDR3 DNA: TGTGCCAGTCTCGAGGCGGACTCTGGAAACACCATATATTTT
clone size: NA; V gene: TRBV21-1; J gene: TRBJ2-1; D gene: NA; CDR3 protein: CASSNERGAYNEQFF; CDR3 DNA: TGTGCCAGCAGCAATGAGAGGGGGGCCTACAATGAGCAGTTCTTC
clone size: NA; V gene: TRBV2; J gene: TRBJ2-3; D gene: NA; CDR3 protein: CASSEAGVAADTQYF; CDR3 DNA: TGTGCCAGCAGTGAAGCGGGGGTGGCTGCAGATACGCAGTATTTT
clone size: NA; V gene: TRBV6-5; J gene: TRBJ1-5; D gene: NA; CDR3 protein: CASSLQGSASNQPQHF; CDR3 DNA: TGTGCCAGCAGTTTACAGGGATCGGCCAGCAATCAGCCCCAGCATTTT
clone size: NA; V gene: TRBV4-1; J gene: TRBJ2-7; D gene: TRBD1; CDR3 protein: CASSPPGGTGVYEQYF; CDR3 DNA: TGCGCCAGCAGCCCCCCAGGAGGGACAGGGGTCTACGAGCAGTACTTC
clone size: NA; V gene: TRBV5-8; J gene: TRBJ1-2; D gene: NA; CDR3 protein: CASSLRRVDYGYTF; CDR3 DNA: TGTGCCAGCAGCTTGCGAAGGGTAGACTATGGCTACACCTTC
clone size: NA; V gene: TRBV6-8; J gene: TRBJ2-5; D gene: NA; CDR3 protein: CASPGDSQETQYF; CDR3 DNA: TGTGCCAGTCCCGGGGATAGCCAAGAGACCCAGTACTTC
clone size: NA; V gene: TRBV10-1; J gene: TRBJ2-3; D gene: NA; CDR3 protein: CASSESKSTDTQYF; CDR3 DNA: TGCGCCAGCAGTGAGTCGAAGAGCACAGATACGCAGTATTTT
clone size: NA; V gene: TRBV7-6; J gene: TRBJ2-2; D gene: NA; CDR3 protein: CASSLQATGELFF; CDR3 DNA: TGTGCCAGCAGCCTCCAGGCCACCGGGGAGCTGTTTTTT
clone size: NA; V gene: TRBV7-2; J gene: TRBJ1-2; D gene: NA; CDR3 protein: CASRPQSFGYTF; CDR3 DNA: TGTGCCAGCAGGCCCCAGTCGTTCGGCTACACCTTC
clone size: NA; V gene: TRBV5-1; J gene: TRBJ1-4; D gene: NA; CDR3 protein: CASSLVVGEKLFF; CDR3 DNA: TGCGCCAGCAGCTTGGTAGTGGGTGAAAAACTGTTTTTT
clone size: NA; V gene: TRBV5-4; J gene: TRBJ2-3; D gene: NA; CDR3 protein: CASSSGPQVTDTQYF; CDR3 DNA: TGTGCCAGCAGCTCGGGACCGCAGGTCACAGATACGCAGTATTTT